This TCR beta chain was sequenced during a study of T cells in Graves' hyperthyroidism and ophthalmopathy (dated by TCRdb to about 2019). Context from the whole study: Peripheral blood was collected at initial diagnosis, before any treatment. To identify distinguishing TCR V-J signatures, a discovery cohort of about 95 patients was used, comprising 43 with Graves' ophthalmopathy and some 60 with stable Graves' hyperthyroidism. In addition, the study compared T-cell repertoires in thyroid tissue and in blood from roughly six Graves' hyperthyroidism patients. Prospective prediction of ophthalmopathy was tested in an independent validation cohort of approximately 18 hyperthyroidism patients and around 16 patients who later progressed to ophthalmopathy. The roughly 99 discovery patients were divided at random into training and test sets in a 7:3 ratio. The paper reports TCR Vbeta CDR3 sequencing of some 140 peripheral blood samples: 40 or so ophthalmopathy, approximately 74 hyperthyroidism and approximately 17 progressor patients. Following sampling, methimazole starting at 30 mg daily was given to hyperthyroidism patients, and high-dose intravenous methylprednisolone was given to ophthalmopathy patients. Results the study describes overall, beyond this receptor: Most expanded thyroid clonotypes (frequency above 0.001) were also detected in blood, suggesting blood repertoires may reflect thyroid immune responses. No statistical method was used to set the sample size in advance, and investigators knew the group allocation. Ophthalmopathy was separated from stable hyperthyroidism by a 13 V-J signature model, with just over 85% sensitivity and roughly 84% specificity obtained in cross-validation and 80%/75% obtained in testing. In validation, the model predicted progression to ophthalmopathy with approximately 70% sensitivity and less than 80% specificity, a median of about six months before onset.

Remarks on this clonotype: Its specific antigen is unknown. Per-base qualities were not stored, and no clone one base away is much larger.

Clipping removes 5 bases from V and 0 bases from J, with 12 as the unmatched junction base count. The germline V gene yields SGHVS for CDR1 and FQNEAQ for CDR2. The CDR3 spans 17 residues, from the cysteine through the phenylalanine. The retained sequence is limited to the CDR3, 51 bases, with the frame set at the first base. Hyperthyroidism patients were aged 18 to 65 years and newly diagnosed, with disease duration of less than 2 months. Patients with uncontrolled infections, other autoimmune diseases, pregnancy or lactation were excluded. Clinical symptoms, serum thyroxine and TRAb, thyroid ultrasound, and orbital computed tomography formed the basis for the diagnoses. For progressor patients, blood was drawn at the first diagnosis of hyperthyroidism, before any ophthalmopathy symptoms had appeared. PBMCs were isolated from more than 9 ml of fresh peripheral blood by Ficoll-Paque density gradient centrifugation. Progressor patients were initially diagnosed with Graves' hyperthyroidism and developed ophthalmopathy during follow-up. Trizol reagent was used to extract total RNA, and RNA quality was then checked on an Agilent 2100 Bioanalyzer.

The TCR beta CDR3 regions were amplified from RNA transcripts. For the first round of RT-PCR on the TCR CDR3, the HTBI primer set was used together with the Qiagen OneStep RT-PCR kit. The libraries were constructed in a second round of multiplex PCR and then size-selected and purified. Sequencing of the libraries was done on an Illumina HiSeq2000 using paired-end 100 bp reads. The original methods were these. Raw data were processed with SOAPnuke, discarding reads with adapters, uncalled bases, mean Phred below 15, or no exact constant-primer or identifier match. COPE v1.2.5 was used to merge the high-quality paired reads, and each unique nucleotide sequence was defined as a clonotype. MiTCR v1.1 was used to align clonotypes to the IMGT TRBV, TRBD and TRBJ reference segments. Only V-J combinations with frequency above 0.0001, covering 99% to 99.2% of repertoires, were analysed. A TCS score was defined as the ratio between F50 (clonal expansion) and ExV (chaos), using BLOSUM62-based TCRdist between CDR3 peptides within each V-J. Welch's t-statistics and random forest reduced roughly 500 V-J features to 10 to 15, which were used in a naive Bayes classifier (R e1071). TCRdb reprocessed the public reads (quality trimming at Q25 with fastp, clone calling with MiXCR) and kept in-frame beta chains. For every CDR3 protein sequence, its rows merge into one entry that carries the most common genes and DNA. Clone size and V and J calls follow TCRdb, not the original study. The sample table contains more than 300,000 distinct CDR3 sequences; only one count was recorded for about a sixth of them. The ten largest account for approximately 35% of the sample.

The chain is assembled from TRBV7-8 and TRBJ1-2; 7 middle bases align to TRBD1. This receptor was identified in a woman under 40 with Graves' hyperthyroidism that later progressed to Graves' ophthalmopathy. Sequencing was carried out using blood. The CDR3: CASSARDREMANYGYTF. The DNA sequence is as follows: TGTGCCAGCAGCGCCCGGGACAGAGAGATGGCTAACTATGGCTACACCTTC.